Sequencing of this T cell receptor beta chain was carried out in a study of beta chain features in type 1 diabetes. Study information: Some 99 million sorted cells were examined across all samples. Whole-study findings and limits: Possibly, sequencing cDNA over-represented cells that had high TCR expression levels.

With regard to this clone: Antigen unknown.

Expressed TCRB transcripts were sequenced because the entire RNA isolate underwent reverse transcription. An average of approximately 3.6 million reads was obtained for naive, central memory and regulatory T cell samples. Only in-frame clones appear in the TCRdb table, and some are missing; sequencing was by immunoSEQ multiplex PCR. Of 300,000 to 350,000 clones listed, around 8% are singletons. The sequenced sample was central memory CD4+ T cells from blood. The sequence was collected from a woman between 18 and 29 years old in good health.

The CDR3 loop reads CASSLGGLAANEQFF. The DNA of the CDR3 is TGTGCCAGCAGCCTAGGGGGACTAGCGGCCAATGAGCAGTTCTTC. The rearrangement links TRBV7-2 to TRBJ2-1; 11 nucleotides agree with TRBD2. The CDR3 totals 15 residues. Germline V CDR1 and CDR2: SGHTA, FQGNSA. Trimming cost V 5 bases and J 6 bases; bases outside gene matches: 6.